This TCR beta chain was sequenced during a study of cytomegalovirus exposure and HLA in healthy donors. Turning to the study itself: One earlier analysis, a look at approximately 180 million T cells, found almost 120 million unique TCR beta sequences.

The PCR was carried out with 60 Vbeta primers and 13 Jbeta primers. Libraries were prepared by immunoSEQ multiplex PCR; TCRdb keeps only in-frame clonotypes and omits some of them. The sample lists around 140,000 clones, around 9.7% occurring once. This CDR3 region has 14 residues. The chain recombines TRBV21-1 with TRBJ1-3. TRBV21-1 counts as a pseudogene. This receptor was identified in a man aged 50-59 years in good health and CMV-seronegative. What was sequenced was PBMCs. This CDR3 is CASKAGLFGNTIYF. CDR3 sequence (DNA): TGTGCCAGCAAGGCGGGACTGTTTGGAAACACCATATATTTT.